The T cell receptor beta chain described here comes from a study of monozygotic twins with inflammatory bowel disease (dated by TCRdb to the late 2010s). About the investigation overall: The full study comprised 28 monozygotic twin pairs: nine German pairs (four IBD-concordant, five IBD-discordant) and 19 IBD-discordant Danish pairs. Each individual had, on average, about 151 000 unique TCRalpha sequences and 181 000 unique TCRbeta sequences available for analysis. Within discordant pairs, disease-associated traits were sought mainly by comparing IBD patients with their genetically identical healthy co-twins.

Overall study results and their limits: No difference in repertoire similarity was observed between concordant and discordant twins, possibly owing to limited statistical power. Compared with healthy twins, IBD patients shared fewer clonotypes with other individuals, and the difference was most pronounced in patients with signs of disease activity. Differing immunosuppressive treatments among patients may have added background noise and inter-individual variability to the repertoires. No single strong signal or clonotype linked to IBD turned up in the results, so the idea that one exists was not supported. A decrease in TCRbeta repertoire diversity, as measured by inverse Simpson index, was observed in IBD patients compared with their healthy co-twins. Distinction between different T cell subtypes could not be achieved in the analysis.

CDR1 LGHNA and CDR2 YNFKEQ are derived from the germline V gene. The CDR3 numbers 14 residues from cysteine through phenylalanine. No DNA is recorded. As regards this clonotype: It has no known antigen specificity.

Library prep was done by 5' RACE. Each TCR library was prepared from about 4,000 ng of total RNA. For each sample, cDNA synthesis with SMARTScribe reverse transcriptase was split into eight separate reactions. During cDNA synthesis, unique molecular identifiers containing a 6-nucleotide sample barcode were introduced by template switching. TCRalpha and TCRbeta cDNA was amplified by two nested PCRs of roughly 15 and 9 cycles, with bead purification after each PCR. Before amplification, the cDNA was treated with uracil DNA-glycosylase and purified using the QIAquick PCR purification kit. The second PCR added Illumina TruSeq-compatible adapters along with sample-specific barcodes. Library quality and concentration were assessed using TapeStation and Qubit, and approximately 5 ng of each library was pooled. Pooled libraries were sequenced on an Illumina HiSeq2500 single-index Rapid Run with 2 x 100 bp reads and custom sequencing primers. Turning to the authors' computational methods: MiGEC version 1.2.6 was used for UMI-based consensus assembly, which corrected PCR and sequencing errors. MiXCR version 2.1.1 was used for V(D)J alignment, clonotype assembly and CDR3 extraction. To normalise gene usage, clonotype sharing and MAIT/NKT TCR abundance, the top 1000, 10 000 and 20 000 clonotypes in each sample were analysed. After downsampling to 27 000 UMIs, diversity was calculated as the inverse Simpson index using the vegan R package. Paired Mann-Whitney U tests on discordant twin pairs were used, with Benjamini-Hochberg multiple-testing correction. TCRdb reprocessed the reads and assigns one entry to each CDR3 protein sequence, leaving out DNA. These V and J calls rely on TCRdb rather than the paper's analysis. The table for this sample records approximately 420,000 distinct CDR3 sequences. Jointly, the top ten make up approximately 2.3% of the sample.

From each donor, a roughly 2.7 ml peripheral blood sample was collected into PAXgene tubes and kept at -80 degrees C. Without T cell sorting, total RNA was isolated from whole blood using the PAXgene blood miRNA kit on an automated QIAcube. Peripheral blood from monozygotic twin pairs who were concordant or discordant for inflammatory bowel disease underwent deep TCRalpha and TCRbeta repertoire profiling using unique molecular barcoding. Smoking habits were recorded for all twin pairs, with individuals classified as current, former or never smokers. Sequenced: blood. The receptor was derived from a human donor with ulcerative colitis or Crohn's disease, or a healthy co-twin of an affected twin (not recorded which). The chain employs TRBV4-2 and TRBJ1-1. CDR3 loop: CASSQDVSFTEAFF.